A single sample is the source of the 6 T cell receptor beta chains below, sequenced in a study of blood T cell repertoires in COVID-19. The protocol was immunoSEQ multiplex PCR, while the TCRdb copy is restricted to in-frame clones and leaves out a portion. This table has 210,000 or so clones, roughly four fifths appearing once. The sequenced material came from peripheral blood. The receptors originated from a woman aged 80 or over with COVID-19, enrolled during active disease.

This chain links TRBV4-1 with TRBJ1-2; 7 bases line up with TRBD1. The CDR3 totals 16 residues. Losses at the gene ends were 1 base for V and 4 bases for J; bases not matched to a gene: 9. CDR1 is MGHRA and CDR2 is YSYEKL in the germline V gene. The CDR3: CASSQAPHRQGYGYTF. The CDR3 coding sequence is TGCGCCAGCAGCCAAGCCCCCCACCGACAGGGCTATGGCTACACCTTC.

V and J are TRBV5-1 and TRBJ1-2; TRBD1 matches at 8 bases. J gave up 0 bases and V 2 bases, and 9 bases lay outside the gene matches. The CDR3 spans 17 residues. Looked up from germline, CDR1 is SGHRS and CDR2 is YFSETQ. The CDR3 DNA sequence: TGCGCCAGCAGCTTACGAGGACAGGGAAGCACTAACTATGGCTACACCTTC. Translating it yields CASSLRGQGSTNYGYTF.

This chain joins TRBV4-2 and TRBJ1-4; maybe TRBD1 (6 bases). The CDR3 totals 16 residues. Per the germline V gene, CDR1 is LGHNA and CDR2 is YNFKEQ. V gave up 0 bases and J gave up 9 bases, with 17 bases separating them. The CDR3 coding sequence is TGTGCCAGCAGCCAAGAAGGGCCAGGGGTAAAACAAAAACTGTTTTTT. Translation gives CASSQEGPGVKQKLFF.

This clone was seen more than once but under ten times. The chain is built from TRBV4-1 and TRBJ1-1; D not certain. Trimming took off 5 bases at V and 2 bases at J, with 12 bases between the two ends. Germline V gene sequence: CDR1 MGHRA, CDR2 YSYEKL. The CDR3 extends over 14 amino acids. In DNA form, the CDR3 reads TGCGCCAGCAGCGACCGGGATTCCAACACTGAAGCTTTCTTT. Its translation is CASSDRDSNTEAFF.

In its sample, this clone was seen once. The chain carries TRBV18 and TRBJ1-6; D is unclear. Germline V lookup: CDR1 KGHSH, CDR2 LQKENI. CDR3 size: 14 residues. The ends were cut back, 6 bases at V and 8 bases at J, with 14 bases in the middle. This CDR3 reads CASSAATFDSPLHF. The CDR3 DNA is TGTGCCAGCTCCGCCGCGACTTTCGATTCACCCCTCCACTTT.

The chain uses TRBV2 and TRBJ2-1; 7 bases map to TRBD2. Germline V gene data show CDR1 as SNHLY and CDR2 as FYNNEI. CDR3 length: 15 amino acids. Losses at the gene ends were 8 bases for V and 7 bases for J; bases not matched to a gene: 14. The CDR3 spells CASESDPAGRNEQFF. In DNA form, the CDR3 reads TGTGCCAGCGAATCAGATCCAGCGGGACGTAATGAGCAGTTCTTC. Together with reference TRBV2 and TRBJ2-1, the CDR3 gives the full variable domain: EPEVTQTPSHQVTQMGQEVILRCVPISNHLYFYWYRQILGQKVEFLVSFYNNEISEKSEIFDDQFSVERPDGSNFTLKIRSTKLEDSAMYFCASESDPAGRNEQFFGPGTRLTVL.